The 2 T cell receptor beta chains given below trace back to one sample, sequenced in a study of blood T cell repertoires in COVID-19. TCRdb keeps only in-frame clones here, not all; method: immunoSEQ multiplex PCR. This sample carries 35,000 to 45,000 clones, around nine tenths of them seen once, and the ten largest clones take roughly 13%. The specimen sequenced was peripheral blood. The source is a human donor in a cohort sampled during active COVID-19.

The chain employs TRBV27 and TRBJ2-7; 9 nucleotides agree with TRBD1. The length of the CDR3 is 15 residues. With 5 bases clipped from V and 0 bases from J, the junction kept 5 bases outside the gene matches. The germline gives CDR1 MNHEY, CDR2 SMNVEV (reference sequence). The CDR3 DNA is TGTGCCAGCAGTCCGTGGGACAGGGCCTCCTACGAGCAGTACTTC. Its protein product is CASSPWDRASYEQYF.

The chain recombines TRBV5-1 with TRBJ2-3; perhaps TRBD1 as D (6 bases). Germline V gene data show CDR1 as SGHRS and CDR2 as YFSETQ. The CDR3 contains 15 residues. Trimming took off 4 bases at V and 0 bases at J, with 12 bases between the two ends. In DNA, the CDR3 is TGCGCCAGCAGCCCGCAGGGGTTTAGCACAGATACGCAGTATTTT. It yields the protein CASSPQGFSTDTQYF.